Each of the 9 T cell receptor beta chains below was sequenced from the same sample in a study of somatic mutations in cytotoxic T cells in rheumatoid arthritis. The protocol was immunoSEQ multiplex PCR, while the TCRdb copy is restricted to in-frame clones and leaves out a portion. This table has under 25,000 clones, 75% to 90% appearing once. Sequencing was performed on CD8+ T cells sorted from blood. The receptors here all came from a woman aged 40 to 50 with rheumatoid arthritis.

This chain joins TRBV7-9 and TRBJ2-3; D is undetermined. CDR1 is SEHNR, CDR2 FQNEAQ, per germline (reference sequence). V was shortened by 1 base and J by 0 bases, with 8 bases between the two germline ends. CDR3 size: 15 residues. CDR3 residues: CASSLDGTSTDTQYF. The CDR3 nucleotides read TGTGCCAGCAGCTTAGACGGTACTAGCACAGATACGCAGTATTTT.

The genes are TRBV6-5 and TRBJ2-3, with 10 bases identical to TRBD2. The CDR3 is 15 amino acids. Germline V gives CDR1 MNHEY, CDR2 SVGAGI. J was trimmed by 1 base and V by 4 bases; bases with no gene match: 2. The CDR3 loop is CASSSGTSGTDTQYF. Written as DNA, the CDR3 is TGTGCCAGCAGTTCCGGGACTAGCGGCACAGATACGCAGTATTTT.

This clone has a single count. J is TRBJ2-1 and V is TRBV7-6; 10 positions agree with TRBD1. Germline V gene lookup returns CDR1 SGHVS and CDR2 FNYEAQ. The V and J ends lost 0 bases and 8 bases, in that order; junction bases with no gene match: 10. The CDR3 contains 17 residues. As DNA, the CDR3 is TGTGCCAGCAGCTTAGCAGGGTGGGGGACAGGGGACGATGAGCAGTTCTTC. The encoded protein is CASSLAGWGTGDDEQFF. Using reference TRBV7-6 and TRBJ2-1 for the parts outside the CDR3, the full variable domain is GAGVSQSPRYKVTKRGQDVALRCDPISGHVSLYWYRQALGQGPEFLTYFNYEAQQDKSGLPNDRFSAERPEGSISTLTIQRTEQRDSAMYRCASSLAGWGTGDDEQFFGPGTRLTVL.

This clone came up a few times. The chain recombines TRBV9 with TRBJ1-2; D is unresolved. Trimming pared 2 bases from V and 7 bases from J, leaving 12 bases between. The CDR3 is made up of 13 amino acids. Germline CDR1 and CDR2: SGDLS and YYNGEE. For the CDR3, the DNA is TGTGCCAGCAGCGTTAGCCAGCGATCTGGCTACACCTTC. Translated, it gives CASSVSQRSGYTF. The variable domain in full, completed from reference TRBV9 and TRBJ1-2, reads DSGVTQTPKHLITATGQRVTLRCSPRSGDLSVYWYQQSLDQGLQFLIQYYNGEERAKGNILERFSAQQFPDLHSELNLSSLELGDSALYFCASSVSQRSGYTFGSGTRLTVV.

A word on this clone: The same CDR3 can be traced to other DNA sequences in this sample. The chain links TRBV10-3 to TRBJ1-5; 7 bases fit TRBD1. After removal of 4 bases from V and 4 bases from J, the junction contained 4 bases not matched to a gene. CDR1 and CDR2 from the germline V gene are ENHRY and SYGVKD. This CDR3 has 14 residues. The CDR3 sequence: CAISGNRGNQPQHF. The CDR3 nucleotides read TGTGCCATCAGTGGGAACAGGGGTAATCAGCCCCAGCATTTT.

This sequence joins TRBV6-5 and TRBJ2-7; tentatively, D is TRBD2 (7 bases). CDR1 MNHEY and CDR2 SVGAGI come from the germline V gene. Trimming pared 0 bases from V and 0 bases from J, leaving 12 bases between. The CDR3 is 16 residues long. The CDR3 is CASSYSGGGSSYEQYF. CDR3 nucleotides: TGTGCCAGCAGTTACTCGGGCGGGGGCAGCTCCTACGAGCAGTACTTC.

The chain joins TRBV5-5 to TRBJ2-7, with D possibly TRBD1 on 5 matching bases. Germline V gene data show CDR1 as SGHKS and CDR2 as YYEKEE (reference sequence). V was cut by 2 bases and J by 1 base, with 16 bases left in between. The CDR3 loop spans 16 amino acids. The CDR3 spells CASSLVENTGSYEQYF. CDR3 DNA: TGTGCCAGCAGCTTAGTGGAGAATACAGGATCCTACGAGCAGTACTTC.

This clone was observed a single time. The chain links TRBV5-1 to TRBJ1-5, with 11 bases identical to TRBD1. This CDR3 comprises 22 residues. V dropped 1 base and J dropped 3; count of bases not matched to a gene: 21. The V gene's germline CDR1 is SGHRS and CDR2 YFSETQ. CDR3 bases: TGCGCCAGCAGCTTGTGGCGGACAGGGGGCCCCACTTCCTTGTTCTCCAATCAGCCCCAGCATTTT. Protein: CASSLWRTGGPTSLFSNQPQHF.

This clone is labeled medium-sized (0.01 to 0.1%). The CDR3 spells CASRPGWDSYGYTF. Here the CDR3 DNA reads TGTGCCAGCAGGCCCGGGTGGGACAGCTATGGCTACACCTTC. The chain is built from TRBV6-5 and TRBJ1-2; 7 bases are a match to TRBD1. CDR3 length equals 14 residues. The ends lost 6 bases at V and 4 bases at J; junction bases unmatched: 8. Germline V gene sequence: CDR1 MNHEY, CDR2 SVGAGI.